The sequence of this T cell receptor beta chain was determined in a study of blood T cell repertoires in COVID-19. Across the study: Sites across the United States, Italy and Spain contributed samples from acute and convalescent COVID-19.

The germline V and J ends were trimmed by 1 base and 7 bases, with 7 bases remaining between them. This CDR3 has 12 residues. The V gene's germline CDR1 is KGHSH and CDR2 LQKENI. Authors' methods: Amplified reference gene primers provided the basis for estimating nucleated cell counts. Clones were read by immunoSEQ multiplex PCR, and TCRdb kept only the in-frame ones, dropping some. For V, J and clone size, that table is used; D and trimming come from the DNA. The sample has approximately 250,000 clones, around 83% seen once. The V gene is TRBV18, the J gene TRBJ2-5; D is ambiguous. The sequencing input was peripheral blood. This receptor was identified in a woman aged 40 to 50 who had recovered from COVID-19. The CDR3 nucleotides are TGTGCCAGCTCACCACATTATGTGACCCAGTACTTC. Residues: CASSPHYVTQYF.